Each of the 27 T cell receptor beta chains below was sequenced from the same sample in a study of brain T cells in children with intractable seizures listed by TCRdb under 2021. Libraries were built with the immunoSEQ multiplex PCR assay. TCRdb took over this immuneACCESS table, retaining in-frame rearrangements with V and J assigned. Such tables are incomplete; in checked studies, under half of the missing clones stem from an unresolved V gene, and the remainder is unexplained. Here the sample has about 340,000 clones; approximately 93% occur a single time. The ten top clones hold 4.5% to 7% of the sample. The time point tag for this specimen amounts to: blood from clinic visit 5 months post-surgery; TSC patient then seizure free. The specimen was peripheral blood, collected about 5 months after surgery. The receptors were gathered from a boy younger than two with tuberous sclerosis and intractable seizures.

V gene TRBV19 combines with J gene TRBJ1-5, with D unclear. Germline CDR1 LNHDA, CDR2 SQIVND (reference sequence). This CDR3 has 14 residues. Trimming cost V 5 bases and J 0 bases, with 8 bases left between them. For the CDR3, the DNA is TGTGCCAGTAGTTTCCTTTATAGCAATCAGCCCCAGCATTTT. Protein sequence: CASSFLYSNQPQHF.

The chain recombines TRBV5-1 with TRBJ2-2; D gene uncertain. Germline V lookup: CDR1 SGHRS, CDR2 YFSETQ. Between the trimmed V and J ends, which lost 7 bases and 4 bases, there was a span of 5 bases. CDR3 length equals 11 residues. The CDR3, as DNA: TGCGCCAGCTGGGGCACCGGGGAGCTGTTTTTT. Its translation is CASWGTGELFF.

The CDR3 here is CSVTGTGNEQYF. For the CDR3, the DNA is TGCAGCGTTACAGGGACAGGGAACGAGCAGTACTTC. The chain uses TRBV29-1 and TRBJ2-7; 9 nucleotides agree with TRBD1. Germline V gives CDR1 SQVTM, CDR2 ANQGSEA. Trimming at V came to 5 bases and at J to 5 bases, leaving 4 bases not matched to a gene. This CDR3 is 12 amino acids long.

The rearrangement uses TRBV30 and TRBJ2-7; D might be TRBD1 (6 bases). This CDR3 has 15 amino acids. Germline V CDR1 and CDR2: GTSNPN, SVGIG (reference sequence). V lost 0 bases and J lost 2, with 14 bases in between. The CDR3 reads CAWSVPRGLAYEQYF. The CDR3 nucleotides are TGTGCCTGGAGTGTACCTAGGGGGTTGGCCTACGAGCAGTACTTC. The full variable domain, its missing parts supplied by reference TRBV30 and TRBJ2-7, is SQTIHQWPATLVQPVGSPLSLECTVEGTSNPNLYWYRQAAGRGLQLLFYSVGIGQISSEVPQNLSASRPQDRQFILSSKKLLLSDSGFYLCAWSVPRGLAYEQYFGPGTRLTVT.

This clone was seen once. The chain couples TRBV7-9 to TRBJ2-1, with D unclear. The germline V and J ends were trimmed by 0 bases and 1 base, with 4 bases remaining between them. Germline assignment: CDR1 SEHNR and CDR2 FQNEAQ (reference sequence). The CDR3 length is 14 residues. CDR3 sequence (DNA): TGTGCCAGCAGCTTAGCCAGATCCTACAATGAGCAGTTCTTC. Translating it yields CASSLARSYNEQFF.

The gene calls are TRBV7-6 and TRBJ1-1, with D hard to call. CDR3 length equals 13 residues. The V end was cut by 1 base, the J end by 0 bases, with 3 bases between. Germline values: CDR1 SGHVS, CDR2 FNYEAQ. The CDR3 loop is CASSLVLNTEAFF. CDR3 nucleotide sequence: TGTGCCAGCAGCTTAGTACTGAACACTGAAGCTTTCTTT.

The chain carries TRBV2 and TRBJ2-7; D remains unclear. Between the trimmed V and J ends, which lost 8 bases and 2 bases, there was a span of 16 bases. The V gene's germline CDR1 is SNHLY and CDR2 FYNNEI. This CDR3 has 14 amino acids. The CDR3 nucleotides read TGTGCCAGCGCTCCCGACGTGTTACCCTACGAGCAGTACTTC. Its protein is CASAPDVLPYEQYF.

The chain is built from TRBV3-1 (or the pseudogene TRBV3-2) and TRBJ2-7; maybe TRBD2 (5 bases). The germline V and J ends were trimmed by 4 bases and 6 bases, with 10 bases remaining between them. This CDR3 is 12 amino acids long. Germline loops: CDR1 LGHDT, CDR2 YNNKEL (reference sequence). CDR3: CASSPGVGEQYF. In DNA, the CDR3 is TGTGCCAGCAGCCCCGGGGTAGGCGAGCAGTACTTC.

The gene calls are TRBV12-3 or TRBV12-4 and TRBJ1-2; D is unresolved. There are 12 residues in the CDR3. Trimming took 6 bases from V and 3 from J, leaving 8 bases between them. The CDR3 DNA reads TGTGCCAGCAGCCCTACGGACTATGGCTACACCTTC. It encodes CASSPTDYGYTF.

The V and J genes are TRBV11-2 and TRBJ2-3, with 13 bases matching TRBD2. The V segment lost 4 bases and the J segment 3 bases; nucleotides outside the gene matches: 4. Germline V CDR1 and CDR2: SGHAT, FQNNGV. The length of the CDR3 is 16 residues. CDR3 bases: TGTGCCAGCAGCTCTCGGGGACTAGCGGGGACAGATACGCAGTATTTT. Protein sequence: CASSSRGLAGTDTQYF.

The V and J genes are TRBV1 and TRBJ1-5. TRBV1 is a pseudogene. The CDR3 runs to 14 residues. CDR3 amino acids: CTSSQERGGQPQHF. CDR3 nucleotides: TGCACCAGCAGCCAAGAGCGAGGGGGGCAGCCCCAGCATTTT.

The chain couples TRBV6-6 to TRBJ1-3; D gene ambiguous. CDR3 length: 14 residues. Trimming left V 8 bases short and J 7 bases short, with 18 bases between. The V gene's germline CDR1 is MNHNY and CDR2 SVGAGI (reference sequence). The CDR3 region is CASGDLDKMNTIYF. CDR3 nucleotides: TGTGCCAGCGGAGACTTAGACAAGATGAACACCATATATTTT.

The chain uses TRBV14 and TRBJ2-7; D uncertain. The CDR3 loop spans 15 amino acids. Between the trimmed V and J ends, which lost 0 bases and 3 bases, there was a span of 12 bases. CDR1 SGHDN and CDR2 FVKESK come from the germline V gene. The CDR3 bases are TGTGCCAGCAGCCAAGACTACGGACGGCACTACGAGCAGTACTTC. Its protein product is CASSQDYGRHYEQYF. Combining the CDR3 with reference TRBV14 and TRBJ2-7 gives the whole variable domain EAGVTQFPSHSVIEKGQTVTLRCDPISGHDNLYWYRRVMGKEIKFLLHFVKESKQDESGMPNNRFLAERTGGTYSTLKVQPAELEDSGVYFCASSQDYGRHYEQYFGPGTRLTVT.

This sequence joins TRBV27 and TRBJ2-7; D might be TRBD1 (5 bases). CDR1 MNHEY and CDR2 SMNVEV come from the germline V gene (reference sequence). The length of the CDR3 is 13 residues. Trimming took off 2 bases at V and 4 bases at J, with 9 bases between the two ends. The CDR3, as DNA: TGTGCCAGCAGTTTAAGGGCAGGGTACGAGCAGTACTTC. It yields the protein CASSLRAGYEQYF.

V gene TRBV7-2 combines with J gene TRBJ1-3; D perhaps matches TRBD1 (6 bases). The CDR3 has 14 amino acids. Trimming left V 3 bases short and J 3 bases short, with 9 bases between. Germline CDR1 and CDR2: SGHTA and FQGNSA. The CDR3 sequence: CASSFKGGGNTIYF. Here the CDR3 DNA reads TGTGCCAGCAGCTTCAAGGGGGGTGGAAACACCATATATTTT.

The rearrangement uses TRBV9 and TRBJ2-7, with D perhaps matching TRBD2 (5 bases). The CDR3 runs 14 residues. Germline CDR1 SGDLS, CDR2 YYNGEE. The germline V and J ends were trimmed by 0 bases and 2 bases, with 9 bases remaining between them. CDR3: CASSVAAGTYEQYF. The CDR3 DNA sequence: TGTGCCAGCAGCGTAGCTGCGGGCACCTACGAGCAGTACTTC.

V gene TRBV5-1 combines with J gene TRBJ1-3; no definite D call. Trimming cost V 3 bases and J 3 bases, with 13 bases left between them. CDR1 SGHRS and CDR2 YFSETQ come from the germline V gene. The length of the CDR3 is 15 residues. The CDR3 region is CASSSLGRSGNTIYF. CDR3 in DNA: TGCGCCAGCAGCTCCTTGGGCAGGAGTGGAAACACCATATATTTT.

The chain recombines TRBV27 with TRBJ2-5; the match to TRBD1 covers 8 bases. V lost 10 bases to trimming and J lost 4 bases; unmatched junction nucleotides: 5. This CDR3 is built from 12 residues. Germline CDR1 is MNHEY and CDR2 is SMNVEV (reference sequence). This chain's CDR3 is CATGQGGETQYF. CDR3 nucleotide sequence: TGTGCCACCGGACAGGGAGGAGAGACCCAGTACTTC.

The chain combines TRBV19 with TRBJ2-7; unclear D gene. CDR1 LNHDA and CDR2 SQIVND come from the germline V gene (reference sequence). The CDR3 runs to 14 residues. V was cut by 1 base and J by 6 bases, with 13 bases left in between. The CDR3 coding sequence is TGTGCCAGTAGTATAGGAGGACGACAAGGCGAGCAGTACTTC. This gives the protein CASSIGGRQGEQYF. Filled out from reference TRBV19 and TRBJ2-7, the complete variable domain reads DGGITQSPKYLFRKEGQNVTLSCEQNLNHDAMYWYRQDPGQGLRLIYYSQIVNDFQKGDIAEGYSVSREKKESFPLTVTSAQKNPTAFYLCASSIGGRQGEQYFGPGTRLTVT.

This chain links TRBV15 with TRBJ2-7; no reliable D call. Between the trimmed V and J ends, which lost 0 bases and 4 bases, there was a span of 7 bases. The CDR3 contains 13 residues. The V gene's germline CDR1 is LNHNV and CDR2 YYDKDF (reference sequence). CDR3 in amino acids: CATSRDPSYEQYF. CDR3 DNA sequence: TGTGCCACCAGCAGAGACCCATCTTACGAGCAGTACTTC.

This clone was observed once. V and J are TRBV5-4 and TRBJ1-5, with D possibly being TRBD1 (5 bases). CDR1 and CDR2 (germline): SGHNT, YYREEE (reference sequence). The CDR3 is made up of 13 amino acids. V lost 2 bases and J lost 7, with 10 bases in between. Here the CDR3 reads CASSFQGVQPQHF. CDR3 DNA: TGTGCCAGCAGCTTCCAGGGAGTACAGCCCCAGCATTTT.

The chain couples TRBV30 to TRBJ2-7, with D maybe TRBD2 (5 bases). There are 14 residues in the CDR3. From germline, CDR1 is GTSNPN and CDR2 SVGIG (reference sequence). Trimming cost V 0 bases and J 5 bases, with 14 bases left between them. The CDR3 here is CAWSVELGTNEQYF. The CDR3 region has the DNA TGTGCCTGGAGTGTAGAACTAGGCACGAACGAGCAGTACTTC.

The V and J genes are TRBV6-2 or TRBV6-3 and TRBJ1-2, with 12 bases fitting TRBD1. The CDR3 is 17 amino acids. Germline CDR1 MNHEY, CDR2 SVGEGT. The ends lost 6 bases at V and 5 bases at J; junction bases unmatched: 13. The CDR3 DNA sequence: TGTGCCAGCAGCTGGGACAGGGGGCGATCGGGCCTTTATGGCTACACCTTC. Amino acid sequence: CASSWDRGRSGLYGYTF.

This clone was counted only a few times. The chain's CDR3 is CASRRTWEGLSGYTF. The CDR3 nucleotides read TGTGCCAGCAGACGCACTTGGGAGGGGCTCTCTGGCTACACCTTC. This chain connects TRBV6-5 to TRBJ1-2, with a possible D match to TRBD1 (5 bases). This CDR3 is 15 amino acids long. Looked up from germline, CDR1 is MNHEY and CDR2 is SVGAGI. The ends were cut back, 6 bases at V and 7 bases at J, with 21 bases in the middle.

The chain uses TRBV11-1 and TRBJ1-6; TRBD1 might be the D (5 bases). V lost 3 bases and J lost 10, with 13 bases in between. CDR3 length: 14 amino acids. Germline CDR1 SGHAT, CDR2 FQDESV (reference sequence). As DNA, the CDR3 is TGTGCCAGCAGCTTCCTTAGGGACGGCTCACCCCTCCACTTT. This encodes CASSFLRDGSPLHF.

The chain uses TRBV3-1 (or the pseudogene TRBV3-2) and TRBJ2-5; D tentatively fits TRBD1 or TRBD2 (5 bases each). From germline, CDR1 is LGHDT and CDR2 YNNKEL (reference sequence). Trimming stripped 6 bases from V and 4 bases from J, with 15 bases between. The CDR3 runs to 14 residues. CDR3 nucleotides: TGTGCCAGCAGACTAGGTGGGGCAACAGAGACCCAGTACTTC. This translates into CASRLGGATETQYF.

In the case of this clone: At the DNA level, this CDR3 is encoded by other sequences in the same sample as well. The chain couples TRBV10-2 to TRBJ2-3; D unresolved. The CDR3 extends over 12 amino acids. Trimming took off 6 bases at V and 1 base at J, with 5 bases between the two ends. Germline V gives CDR1 WSHSY, CDR2 SAAADI. CDR3: CASSRGTDTQYF. The CDR3 DNA follows: TGCGCCAGCAGCCGTGGCACAGATACGCAGTATTTT.